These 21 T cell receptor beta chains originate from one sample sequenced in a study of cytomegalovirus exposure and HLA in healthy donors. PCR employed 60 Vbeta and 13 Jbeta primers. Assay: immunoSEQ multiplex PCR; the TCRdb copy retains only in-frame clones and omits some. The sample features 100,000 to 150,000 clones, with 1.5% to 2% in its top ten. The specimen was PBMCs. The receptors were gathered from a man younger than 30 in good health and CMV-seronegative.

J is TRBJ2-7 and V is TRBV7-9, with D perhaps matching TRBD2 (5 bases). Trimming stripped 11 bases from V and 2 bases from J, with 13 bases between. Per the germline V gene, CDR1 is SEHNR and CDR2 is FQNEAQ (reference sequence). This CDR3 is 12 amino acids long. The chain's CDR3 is CAGSQTPYEQYF. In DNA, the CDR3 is TGTGCCGGGAGCCAAACCCCCTACGAGCAGTACTTC.

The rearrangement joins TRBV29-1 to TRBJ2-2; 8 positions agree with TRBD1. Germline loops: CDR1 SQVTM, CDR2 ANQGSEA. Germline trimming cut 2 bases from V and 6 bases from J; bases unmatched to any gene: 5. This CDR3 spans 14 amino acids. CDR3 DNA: TGCAGCGTTGAACGGCAGGGGGCGTCCGGGGAGCTGTTTTTT. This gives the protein CSVERQGASGELFF.

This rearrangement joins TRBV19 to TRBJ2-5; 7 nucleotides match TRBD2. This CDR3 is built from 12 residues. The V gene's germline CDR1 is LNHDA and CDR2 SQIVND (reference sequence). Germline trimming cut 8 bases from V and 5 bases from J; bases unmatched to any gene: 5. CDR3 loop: CASGEGWETQYF. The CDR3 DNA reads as TGTGCCAGTGGGGAGGGATGGGAGACCCAGTACTTC.

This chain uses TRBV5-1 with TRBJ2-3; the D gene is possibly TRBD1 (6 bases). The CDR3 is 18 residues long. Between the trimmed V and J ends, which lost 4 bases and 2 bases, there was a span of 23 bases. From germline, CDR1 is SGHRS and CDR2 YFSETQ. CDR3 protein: CASSATGGAVQYTDTQYF. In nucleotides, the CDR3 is TGCGCCAGCAGCGCGACAGGTGGGGCCGTTCAATACACAGATACGCAGTATTTT.

CDR3 in amino acids: CASSGVGGGGYTF. The CDR3 DNA reads as TGTGCTAGTAGCGGCGTGGGTGGGGGCGGCTACACCTTC. The rearrangement uses TRBV12-5 and TRBJ1-2, with D possibly being TRBD1 (6 bases). The length of the CDR3 is 13 residues. V was clipped by 8 bases and J by 8 bases, with 18 bases between them. From germline, CDR1 is LGHNT and CDR2 FRNRAP.

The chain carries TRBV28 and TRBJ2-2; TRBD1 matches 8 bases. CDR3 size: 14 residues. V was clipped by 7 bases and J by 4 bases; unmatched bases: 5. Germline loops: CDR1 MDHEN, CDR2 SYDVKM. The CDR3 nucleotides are TGTGCCAGCATCCTCGGACAGGGCACCGGGGAGCTGTTTTTT. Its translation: CASILGQGTGELFF.

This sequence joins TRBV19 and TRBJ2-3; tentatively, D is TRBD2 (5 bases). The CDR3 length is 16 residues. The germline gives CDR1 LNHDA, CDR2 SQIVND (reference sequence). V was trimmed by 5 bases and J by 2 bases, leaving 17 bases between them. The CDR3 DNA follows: TGTGCCAGTAGTTACCTCGGCGGAGGCCTCACAGATACGCAGTATTTT. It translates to CASSYLGGGLTDTQYF.

CDR3 bases: TGTGCCAGCTCCTTGGGGAGGGTTTACCAGCCCCAGCATTTT. Translating it yields CASSLGRVYQPQHF. This sequence joins TRBV28 and TRBJ1-5; D not certain. Trimming removed 8 bases at V and 7 bases at J, with 18 bases between. CDR3 size: 14 residues. Germline V gene lookup returns CDR1 MDHEN and CDR2 SYDVKM.

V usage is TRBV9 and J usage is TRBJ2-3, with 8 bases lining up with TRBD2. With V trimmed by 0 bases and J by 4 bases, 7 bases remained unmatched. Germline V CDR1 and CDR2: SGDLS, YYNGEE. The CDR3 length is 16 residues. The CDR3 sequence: CASSVVPSGRADTQYF. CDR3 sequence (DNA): TGTGCCAGCAGCGTAGTCCCCAGCGGGAGAGCAGATACGCAGTATTTT.

Here the CDR3 DNA reads TGTGCCAGCAGCAAAGAACAGAATCAGCCCCAGCATTTT. This gives the protein CASSKEQNQPQHF. The J gene is TRBJ1-5, the V gene TRBV21-1; the table's D call, TRBD1, was not checked against the DNA. TRBV21-1 constitutes a pseudogene. The CDR3 has 13 residues.

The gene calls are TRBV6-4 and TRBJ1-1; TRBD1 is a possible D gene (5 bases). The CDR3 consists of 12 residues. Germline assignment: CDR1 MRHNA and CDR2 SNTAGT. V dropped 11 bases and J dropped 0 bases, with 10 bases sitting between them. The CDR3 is CAPGILNTEAFF. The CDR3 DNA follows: TGTGCCCCAGGGATTCTGAACACTGAAGCTTTCTTT.

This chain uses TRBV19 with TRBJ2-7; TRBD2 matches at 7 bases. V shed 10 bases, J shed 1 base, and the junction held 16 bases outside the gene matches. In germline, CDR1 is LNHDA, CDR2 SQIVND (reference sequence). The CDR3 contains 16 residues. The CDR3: CATTVGPFGGSYEQYF. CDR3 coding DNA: TGTGCCACCACGGTCGGGCCTTTCGGGGGGTCCTACGAGCAGTACTTC.

CDR3 in DNA: TGCGCCAGCAGCCAAGTGACAGGGCCCTACGAGCAGTACTTC. This sequence encodes CASSQVTGPYEQYF. The V and J genes are TRBV4-3 and TRBJ2-7; the match to TRBD1 covers 7 bases. The V gene end was trimmed by 1 base and the J gene end by 2 bases; junction bases not matched to a gene: 2. CDR1 is LGHNA and CDR2 is YSLEER in the germline V gene. This CDR3 spans 14 amino acids.

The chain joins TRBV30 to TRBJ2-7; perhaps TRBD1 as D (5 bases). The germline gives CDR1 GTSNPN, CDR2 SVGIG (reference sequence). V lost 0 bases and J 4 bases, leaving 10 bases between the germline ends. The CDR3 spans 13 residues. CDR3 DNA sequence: TGTGCCTGGAGTGTCGGACACATTTACGAGCAGTACTTC. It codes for CAWSVGHIYEQYF. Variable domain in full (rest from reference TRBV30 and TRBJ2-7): SQTIHQWPATLVQPVGSPLSLECTVEGTSNPNLYWYRQAAGRGLQLLFYSVGIGQISSEVPQNLSASRPQDRQFILSSKKLLLSDSGFYLCAWSVGHIYEQYFGPGTRLTVT.

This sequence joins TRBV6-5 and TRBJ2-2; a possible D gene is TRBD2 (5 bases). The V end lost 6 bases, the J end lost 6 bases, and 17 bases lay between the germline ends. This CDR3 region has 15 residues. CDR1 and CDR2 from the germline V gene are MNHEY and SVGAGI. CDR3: CASSRRTPSPGELFF. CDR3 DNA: TGTGCCAGCAGCCGTCGGACTCCAAGCCCCGGGGAGCTGTTTTTT.

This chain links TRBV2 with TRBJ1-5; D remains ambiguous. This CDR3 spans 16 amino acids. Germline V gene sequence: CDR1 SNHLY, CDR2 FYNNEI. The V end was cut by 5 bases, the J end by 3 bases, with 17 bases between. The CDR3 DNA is TGTGCCAGCAGTAAAGAGGACGCGGGCTTCAATCAGCCCCAGCATTTT. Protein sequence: CASSKEDAGFNQPQHF.

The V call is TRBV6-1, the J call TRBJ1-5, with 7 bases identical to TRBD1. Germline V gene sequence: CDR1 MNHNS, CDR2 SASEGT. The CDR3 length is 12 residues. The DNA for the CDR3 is TGTGCGACCTTGGAGGGGGCCCAGCCCCAGCATTTT. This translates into CATLEGAQPQHF.

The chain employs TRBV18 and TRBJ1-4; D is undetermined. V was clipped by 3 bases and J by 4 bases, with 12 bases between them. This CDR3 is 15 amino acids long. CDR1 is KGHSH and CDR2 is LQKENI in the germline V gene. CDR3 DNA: TGTGCCAGCTCACCTCGGTCATTGGTTAATGAAAAACTGTTTTTT. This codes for CASSPRSLVNEKLFF.

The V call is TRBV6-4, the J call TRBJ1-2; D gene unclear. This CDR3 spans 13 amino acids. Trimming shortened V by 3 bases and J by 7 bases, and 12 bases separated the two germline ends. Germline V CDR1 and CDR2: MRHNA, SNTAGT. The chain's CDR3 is CASSEWQGAGYTF. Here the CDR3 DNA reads TGTGCCAGCAGTGAGTGGCAAGGAGCTGGCTACACCTTC.

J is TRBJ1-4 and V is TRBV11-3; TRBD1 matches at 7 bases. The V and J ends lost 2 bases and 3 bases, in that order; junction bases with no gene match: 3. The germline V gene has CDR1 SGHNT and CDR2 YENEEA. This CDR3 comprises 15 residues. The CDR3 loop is CASSLRQGSNEKLFF. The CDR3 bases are TGTGCCAGCAGCTTACGACAGGGTTCTAATGAAAAACTGTTTTTT.

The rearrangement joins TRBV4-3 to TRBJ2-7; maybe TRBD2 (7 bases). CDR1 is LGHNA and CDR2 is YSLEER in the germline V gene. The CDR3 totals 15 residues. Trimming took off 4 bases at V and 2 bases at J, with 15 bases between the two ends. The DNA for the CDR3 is TGCGCCAGCAGCCCCGGCGGGGGCGGGACCTACGAGCAGTACTTC. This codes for CASSPGGGGTYEQYF.